This TCR beta chain was sequenced in a study of beta chain features in type 1 diabetes. The CDR3 spans 15 residues. Germline V gene data show CDR1 as GTSNPN and CDR2 as SVGIG (reference sequence). Trimming took off 8 bases at V and 4 bases at J, with 18 bases between the two ends. The entirety of the isolated RNA underwent reverse transcription, so expressed TCRB transcripts were sequenced. Some clones are missing from TCRdb's copy, which holds only in-frame ones; the method was immunoSEQ multiplex PCR. This table holds roughly 240,000 clones, about 71% found once. The sequencing input was naive CD4+ T cells from blood. V usage is TRBV30 and J usage is TRBJ1-6; D perhaps matches TRBD1 (6 bases). The TCR sequence derives from a man aged 30 to 45 in good health. The CDR3 DNA is TGTGCCGGCACAGGGACGAGGGAGTATAATTCACCCCTCCACTTT. Translation gives CAGTGTREYNSPLHF.